This TCR beta chain is drawn from a study of blood T cell repertoires in COVID-19. The V gene lost 0 bases and the J gene lost 0 bases, with 10 bases spanning the gap. This CDR3 region has 16 residues. Germline lookup yields CDR1 SGHNT and CDR2 YYREEE (reference sequence). This clone has more than one count but fewer than ten. Libraries were prepared by immunoSEQ multiplex PCR; TCRdb keeps only in-frame clonotypes and omits some of them. The sample contains 320,000 or so clones, around 84% of which appear only once. The sample taken for sequencing was PBMCs or T cells enriched from blood (not recorded which). This sequence originates from a woman aged 25 to 39 who had been exposed to COVID-19. The V and J genes are TRBV5-4 and TRBJ1-3; D call uncertain. DNA for the CDR3: TGTGCCAGCAGCTTGGGAGGACTTACCTCTGGAAACACCATATATTTT. Amino acid sequence: CASSLGGLTSGNTIYF.